The rows below give T cell receptor beta chains drawn from one sample of a study of Tregs in tolerant kidney transplant recipients. Measured with immunoSEQ multiplex PCR; TCRdb has only the in-frame clones, and not every one. The sample records roughly 120,000 clones, roughly 92% being singletons. Input material: CD4+ T cells from blood. These receptors came from a human donor in good health. CDR3s include the opening cysteine and the closing phenylalanine or tryptophan. A D gene is named only where the DNA matches it firmly. Clone size, where shown, is once, few, many, or a class for clones that have expanded.

TRBJ1-1	-	TRBV5-8	TRBD1	CASTKGQGVGTEAFF	TGTGCCAGCACCAAGGGACAGGGGGTAGGGACTGAAGCTTTCTTT
TRBJ2-5	-	TRBV27	TRBD1	CATRDSLSQETQYF	TGTGCCACCCGGGACAGTCTTTCTCAAGAGACCCAGTACTTC
TRBJ2-3	-	TRBV5-1	-	CASSYPADTQYF	TGCGCCAGCAGTTACCCCGCAGATACGCAGTATTTT
TRBJ1-2	-	TRBV5-4	-	CASSLAIGGRGYTF	TGTGCCAGCAGCTTGGCTATCGGGGGCAGGGGCTACACCTTC
TRBJ1-6	-	TRBV2	TRBD1	CASGGDRNSPLHF	TGTGCCAGCGGGGGGGACAGGAATTCACCCCTCCACTTT
TRBJ1-6	-	TRBV7-8	-	CASSPAPAGANSPLHF	TGTGCCAGCAGCCCGGCCCCGGCGGGGGCTAATTCACCCCTCCACTTT
TRBJ2-2	-	TRBV18	-	CASSLLDSQPYTGELFF	TGTGCCAGCTCACTTCTGGACTCCCAGCCATACACCGGGGAGCTGTTTTTT
TRBJ2-7	-	TRBV9	-	CASSVGLLGVGEQYF	TGTGCCAGCAGCGTAGGACTGTTGGGGGTTGGGGAGCAGTACTTC
TRBJ1-6	-	TRBV11-2	-	CASSLVSGNYNSPLHF	TGTGCCAGCAGCTTAGTGTCAGGGAACTATAATTCACCCCTCCACTTT
TRBJ1-1	-	TRBV11-3	TRBD1	CASSVDREAEAFF	TGTGCCAGCAGCGTCGACAGGGAGGCTGAAGCTTTCTTT
TRBJ1-5	few	TRBV19	-	CASSMVGNQPQHF	TGTGCCAGTAGTATGGTCGGAAATCAGCCCCAGCATTTT
TRBJ1-4	-	TRBV7-2	-	CASSLVPGRAVGKLFF	TGTGCCAGCAGCTTAGTGCCCGGGCGGGCAGTGGGAAAACTGTTTTTT
TRBJ1-4	-	TRBV19	TRBD1	CASSIGQGNEKLFF	TGTGCCAGTAGTATCGGACAGGGGAATGAAAAACTGTTTTTT
TRBJ1-3	-	TRBV5-6	-	CASSLVGSRSGNTIYF	TGTGCCAGCAGCTTGGTCGGATCCCGCTCTGGAAACACCATATATTTT
TRBJ1-1	-	TRBV2	TRBD1	CASSVETGGTEAFF	TGTGCCAGCAGTGTCGAAACAGGGGGCACTGAAGCTTTCTTT
TRBJ2-6	once	TRBV29-1	-	CSVETSGANVLTF	TGCAGCGTTGAAACCTCTGGGGCCAACGTCCTGACTTTC
TRBJ2-3	-	TRBV30	TRBD1	CAWMRGRSTDTQYF	TGTGCCTGGATGAGGGGGCGGAGCACAGATACGCAGTATTTT
TRBJ2-1	-	TRBV29-1	TRBD1	CSGWTGVEQFF	TGCAGCGGATGGACAGGGGTTGAGCAGTTCTTC
TRBJ1-2	-	TRBV6-4	-	CASSLGANYGYTF	TGTGCCAGCAGCCTGGGCGCTAACTATGGCTACACCTTC
TRBJ1-2	few	TRBV6-1	TRBD1	CASSTGQGGTYGYTF	TGTGCCAGCAGTACCGGACAGGGGGGAACCTATGGCTACACCTTC
TRBJ2-3	once	TRBV5-1	TRBD2	CASSFSGGTDTQYF	TGCGCCAGCAGCTTTAGCGGGGGGACTGATACGCAGTATTTT
TRBJ2-7	-	TRBV10-3	TRBD1	CASSRDSYEQYF	TGTGCCAGCAGTCGGGACAGCTACGAGCAGTACTTC
TRBJ1-2	-	TRBV10-3	-	CAISERGNRAANYGYTF	TGTGCCATCAGTGAAAGGGGGAATCGGGCAGCTAACTATGGCTACACCTTC
TRBJ1-3	-	TRBV6-6	-	CASSARASSGNTIYF	TGTGCCAGCAGTGCCAGGGCCAGCTCTGGAAACACCATATATTTT
TRBJ2-1	-	TRBV7-3	TRBD2	CASSLTLAGIYNEQFF	TGTGCCAGCAGCCTAACCCTAGCGGGGATCTACAATGAGCAGTTCTTC
TRBJ1-5	-	TRBV6-5	-	CASSYSDTTLNQPQHF	TGTGCCAGCAGTTACAGCGACACAACGCTCAATCAGCCCCAGCATTTT
TRBJ1-1	-	TRBV10-1	-	CASSGVAVSEAFF	TGCGCCAGCAGTGGAGTGGCGGTTTCTGAAGCTTTCTTT
TRBJ1-4	-	TRBV2	-	CATTFGAGEKLFF	TGTGCCACCACCTTCGGGGCGGGAGAAAAACTGTTTTTT
TRBJ2-5	-	TRBV5-4	TRBD2	CASSLAGTSGGEKETQYF	TGTGCCAGCAGCTTGGCCGGGACTAGCGGGGGGGAAAAAGAGACCCAGTACTTC
TRBJ2-5	few	TRBV7-9	-	CASSLPETQYF	TGTGCCAGCAGCTTACCGGAGACCCAGTACTTC
TRBJ1-2	-	TRBV2	-	CASSGGRGYTF	TGTGCCAGCAGTGGGGGGCGGGGCTACACCTTC
TRBJ1-5	-	TRBV7-9	-	CASSLRGGNQPQHF	TGTGCCAGCAGCTTAAGGGGAGGAAATCAGCCCCAGCATTTT
TRBJ2-3	-	TRBV11-1	-	CASSLERTDTQYF	TGTGCCAGCAGCTTAGAAAGGACAGATACGCAGTATTTT
TRBJ1-1	-	TRBV30	TRBD1	CATGTGGMAFF	TGTGCCACAGGGACAGGAGGCATGGCTTTCTTT
TRBJ2-5	once	TRBV5-1	TRBD2	CASSKGLAGLQETQYF	TGCGCCAGCAGCAAGGGACTAGCGGGACTCCAAGAGACCCAGTACTTC
TRBJ1-1	-	TRBV14	-	CASSQGRMNTEAFF	TGTGCCAGCAGCCAGGGCCGTATGAACACTGAAGCTTTCTTT
TRBJ2-3	-	TRBV2	-	CASSESGDTQYF	TGTGCCAGCAGTGAATCCGGGGATACGCAGTATTTT
TRBJ1-2	-	TRBV21-1	-	CASTTWQGAPGYTF	TGTGCCAGCACTACCTGGCAGGGGGCGCCGGGCTACACCTTC
TRBJ1-3	-	TRBV6-6	TRBD1	CASSFGTAGNTIYF	TGTGCCAGCAGTTTCGGGACAGCGGGAAACACCATATATTTT
TRBJ2-1	once	TRBV18	TRBD1	CASSPRTGYNEQFF	TGTGCCAGCTCACCTAGGACAGGATACAATGAGCAGTTCTTC
TRBJ1-1	-	TRBV7-3	-	CASSLTSGGRSEAFF	TGTGCCAGCAGCTTAACATCTGGGGGAAGGTCTGAAGCTTTCTTT
TRBJ2-1	-	TRBV5-1	-	CASSFGTYNEQFF	TGCGCCAGCAGCTTCGGGACCTACAATGAGCAGTTCTTC
TRBJ1-2	-	TRBV7-2	TRBD1	CASTPYLQGADGYTF	TGTGCCAGCACGCCCTACTTGCAGGGGGCTGATGGCTACACCTTC
TRBJ1-2	-	TRBV5-1	-	CASSLEGTGYGYTF	TGCGCCAGCAGCTTGGAGGGGACGGGCTATGGCTACACCTTC
TRBJ1-2	once	TRBV6-5	-	CASSLDSNHYGYTF	TGTGCCAGCAGTTTAGACAGCAACCACTATGGCTACACCTTC
TRBJ1-2	once	TRBV6-5	-	CASSPGQGGGYTF	TGTGCCAGCAGCCCAGGCCAGGGTGGCGGCTACACCTTC
TRBJ1-5	-	TRBV19	-	CASSGLRNQPQHF	TGTGCCAGTAGTGGTCTGCGAAATCAGCCCCAGCATTTT
TRBJ1-3	-	TRBV19	-	CATLGWGSGNTIYF	TGTGCCACCCTGGGATGGGGATCTGGAAACACCATATATTTT
TRBJ1-1	-	TRBV29-1	-	CSAGAREAFF	TGCAGCGCGGGGGCCCGTGAAGCTTTCTTT
TRBJ2-7	-	TRBV25-1	TRBD1	CASSPGGVYEQYF	TGTGCCAGCAGCCCAGGGGGTGTCTACGAGCAGTACTTC
TRBJ2-5	-	TRBV4-1	-	CASSQEGGGLTETQYF	TGCGCCAGCAGCCAGGAAGGGGGGGGGCTTACGGAGACCCAGTACTTC
TRBJ2-1	-	TRBV19	-	CASSRTTGSSFYNEQFF	TGTGCCAGTAGTAGGACCACCGGTTCGTCTTTTTACAATGAGCAGTTCTTC
TRBJ2-3	-	TRBV7-9	-	CASSLTPFTQYF	TGTGCCAGCAGCTTAACCCCATTCACGCAGTATTTT
TRBJ2-2	-	TRBV19	TRBD1	CATSDRIPLNTGELFF	TGTGCCACTTCGGACAGGATTCCACTTAACACCGGGGAGCTGTTTTTT
TRBJ2-7	-	TRBV29-1	-	CSVVGGSTYEQYF	TGCAGCGTTGTTGGGGGGTCGACCTACGAGCAGTACTTC
TRBJ2-1	-	TRBV5-1	-	CASRHSPGNEQFF	TGCGCCAGCAGGCACTCCCCCGGCAATGAGCAGTTCTTC
TRBJ2-7	-	TRBV5-1	TRBD2	CASSSGTSIHEQYF	TGCGCCAGCAGCTCCGGGACTAGCATCCACGAGCAGTACTTC
TRBJ2-1	-	TRBV7-6	TRBD1	CASSLVGTGGLGEQFF	TGTGCCAGCAGCTTAGTGGGGACAGGGGGCTTAGGTGAGCAGTTCTTC
TRBJ1-5	-	TRBV2	TRBD1	CASSPDRAFSNQPQHF	TGTGCCAGCAGTCCAGACAGGGCCTTTAGCAATCAGCCCCAGCATTTT
TRBJ2-2	-	TRBV14	-	CASSQGWSGLAKGELFF	TGTGCCAGCAGCCAAGGATGGAGCGGACTCGCCAAAGGGGAGCTGTTTTTT